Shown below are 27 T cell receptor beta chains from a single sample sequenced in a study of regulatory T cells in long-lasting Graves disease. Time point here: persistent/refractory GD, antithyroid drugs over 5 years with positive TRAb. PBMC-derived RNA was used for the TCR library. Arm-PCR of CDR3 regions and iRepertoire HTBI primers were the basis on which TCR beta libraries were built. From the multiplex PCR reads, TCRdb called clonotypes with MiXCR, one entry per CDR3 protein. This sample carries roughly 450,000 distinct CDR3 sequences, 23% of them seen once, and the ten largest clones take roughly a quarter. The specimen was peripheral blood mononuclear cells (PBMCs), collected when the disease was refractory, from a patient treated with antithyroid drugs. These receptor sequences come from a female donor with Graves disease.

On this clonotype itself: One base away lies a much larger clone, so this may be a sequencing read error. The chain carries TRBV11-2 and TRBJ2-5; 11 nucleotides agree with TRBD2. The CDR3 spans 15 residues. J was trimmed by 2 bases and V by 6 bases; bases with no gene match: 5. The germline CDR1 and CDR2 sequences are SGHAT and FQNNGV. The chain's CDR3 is CASRSGLAAQETQYF. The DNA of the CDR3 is TGTGCCAGCAGATCGGGACTAGCGGCTCAAGAGACCCAGTACTTC.

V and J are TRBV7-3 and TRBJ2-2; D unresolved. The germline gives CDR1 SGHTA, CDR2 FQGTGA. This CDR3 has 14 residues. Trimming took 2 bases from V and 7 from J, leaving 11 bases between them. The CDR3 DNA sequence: TGTGCCAGCAGCTTAGATGGGGATCTCGGGGAGCTGTTTTTT. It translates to CASSLDGDLGELFF.

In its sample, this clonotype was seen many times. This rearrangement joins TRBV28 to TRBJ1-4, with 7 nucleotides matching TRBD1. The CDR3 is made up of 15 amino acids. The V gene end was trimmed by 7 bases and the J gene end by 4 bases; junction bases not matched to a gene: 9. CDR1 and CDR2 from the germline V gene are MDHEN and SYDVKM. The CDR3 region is CASTTPGQLNEKLFF. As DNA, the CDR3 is TGTGCCAGCACCACGCCGGGACAGCTTAATGAAAAACTGTTTTTT.

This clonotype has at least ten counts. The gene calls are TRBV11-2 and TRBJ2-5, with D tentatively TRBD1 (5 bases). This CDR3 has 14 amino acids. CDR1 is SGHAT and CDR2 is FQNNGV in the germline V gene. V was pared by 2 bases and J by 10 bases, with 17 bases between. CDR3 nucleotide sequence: TGTGCCAGCAGCTTATCCCAGGGAAAGGGTGGCCAGTACTTC. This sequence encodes CASSLSQGKGGQYF.

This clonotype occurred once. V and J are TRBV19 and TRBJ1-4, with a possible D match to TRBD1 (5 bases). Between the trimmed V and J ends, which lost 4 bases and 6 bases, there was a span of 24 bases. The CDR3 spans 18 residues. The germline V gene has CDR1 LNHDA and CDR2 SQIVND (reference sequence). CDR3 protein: CASSKQNRAGHLDEKLFF. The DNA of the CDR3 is TGTGCCAGTAGTAAACAAAACCGAGCAGGGCATTTGGATGAAAAACTGTTTTTT.

As DNA, the CDR3 is TGCGCCAGCAGCTTGGCGTCTAGCACAGATACGCAGTATTTT. Amino acid sequence: CASSLASSTDTQYF. The chain combines TRBV5-1 with TRBJ2-3; the D is unclear. CDR1 SGHRS and CDR2 YFSETQ come from the germline V gene. This CDR3 spans 14 amino acids. V was trimmed by 0 bases and J by 0 bases, leaving 5 bases between them.

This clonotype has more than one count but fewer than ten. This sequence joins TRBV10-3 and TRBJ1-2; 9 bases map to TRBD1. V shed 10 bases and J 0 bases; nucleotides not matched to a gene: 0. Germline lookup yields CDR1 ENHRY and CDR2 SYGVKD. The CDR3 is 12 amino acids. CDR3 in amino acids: CANRGPNYGYTF. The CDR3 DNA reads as TGTGCCAACAGGGGGCCTAACTATGGCTACACCTTC.

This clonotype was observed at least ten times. DNA of the CDR3: TGTGCCAGCAGCCCGAGGGATGCAACTAATGAAAAACTGTTTTTT. It codes for CASSPRDATNEKLFF. V and J are TRBV7-9 and TRBJ1-4, with no clear D. Between the trimmed V and J ends, which lost 5 bases and 0 bases, there was a span of 10 bases. This CDR3 is built from 15 residues. Germline assignment: CDR1 SEHNR and CDR2 FQNEAQ (reference sequence).

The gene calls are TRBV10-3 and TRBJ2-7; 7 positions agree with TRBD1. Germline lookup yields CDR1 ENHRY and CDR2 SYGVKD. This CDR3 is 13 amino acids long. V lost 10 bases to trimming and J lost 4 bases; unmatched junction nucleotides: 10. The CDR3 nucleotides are TGTGCCACTCCGGGACAGATACGTTACGAGCAGTACTTC. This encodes CATPGQIRYEQYF.

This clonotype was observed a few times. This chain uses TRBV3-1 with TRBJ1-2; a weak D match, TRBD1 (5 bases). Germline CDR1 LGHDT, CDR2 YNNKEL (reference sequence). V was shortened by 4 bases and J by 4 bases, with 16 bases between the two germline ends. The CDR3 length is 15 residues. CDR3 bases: TGTGCCAGCAGCCCACCCCGTGTGGGGGGCTATGGCTACACCTTC. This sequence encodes CASSPPRVGGYGYTF.

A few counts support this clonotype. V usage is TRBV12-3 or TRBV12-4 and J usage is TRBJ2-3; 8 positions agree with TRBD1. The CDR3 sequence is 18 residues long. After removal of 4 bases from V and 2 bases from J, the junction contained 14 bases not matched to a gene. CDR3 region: CASSSERPGQVDTDTQYF. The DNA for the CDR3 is TGTGCCAGCAGTTCAGAACGACCGGGACAGGTGGACACAGATACGCAGTATTTT.

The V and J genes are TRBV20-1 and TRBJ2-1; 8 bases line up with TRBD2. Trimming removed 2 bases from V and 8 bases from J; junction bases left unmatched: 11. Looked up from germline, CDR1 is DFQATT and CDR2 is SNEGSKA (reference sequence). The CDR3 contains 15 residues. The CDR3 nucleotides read TGCAGTGCTAGAATTGTGAACGGGAGGGAAGATGAGCAGTTCTTC. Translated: CSARIVNGREDEQFF.

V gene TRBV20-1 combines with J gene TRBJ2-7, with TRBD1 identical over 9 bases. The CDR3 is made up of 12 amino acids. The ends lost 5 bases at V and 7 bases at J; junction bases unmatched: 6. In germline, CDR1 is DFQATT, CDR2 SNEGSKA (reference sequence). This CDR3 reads CSARTGAWEQYF. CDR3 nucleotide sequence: TGCAGTGCTCGGACAGGGGCGTGGGAGCAGTACTTC.

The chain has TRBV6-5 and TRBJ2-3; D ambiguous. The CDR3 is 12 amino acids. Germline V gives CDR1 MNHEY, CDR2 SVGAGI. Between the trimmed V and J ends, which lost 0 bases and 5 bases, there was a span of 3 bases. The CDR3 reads CASSYSGDTQYF. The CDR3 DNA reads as TGTGCCAGCAGTTACTCGGGAGATACGCAGTATTTT.

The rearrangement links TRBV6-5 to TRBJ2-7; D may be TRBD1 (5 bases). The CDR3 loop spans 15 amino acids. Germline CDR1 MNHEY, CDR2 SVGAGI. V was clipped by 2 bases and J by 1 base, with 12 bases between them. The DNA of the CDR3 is TGTGCCAGCAGTTACCCGACGCAGGGATCCTACGAGCAGTACTTC. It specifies CASSYPTQGSYEQYF.

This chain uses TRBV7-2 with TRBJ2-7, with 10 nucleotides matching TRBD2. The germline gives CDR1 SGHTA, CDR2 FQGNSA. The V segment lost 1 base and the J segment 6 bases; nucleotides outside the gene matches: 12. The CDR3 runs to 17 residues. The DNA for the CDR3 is TGTGCCAGCAGCTTAGTGGTATATAGCGGGAGGACGGGCGAGCAGTACTTC. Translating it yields CASSLVVYSGRTGEQYF.

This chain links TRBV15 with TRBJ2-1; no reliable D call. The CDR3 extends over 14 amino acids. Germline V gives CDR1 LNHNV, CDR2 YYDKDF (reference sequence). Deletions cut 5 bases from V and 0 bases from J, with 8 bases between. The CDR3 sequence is CATSSPSSYNEQFF. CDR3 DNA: TGTGCCACCAGCTCCCCAAGCTCCTACAATGAGCAGTTCTTC.

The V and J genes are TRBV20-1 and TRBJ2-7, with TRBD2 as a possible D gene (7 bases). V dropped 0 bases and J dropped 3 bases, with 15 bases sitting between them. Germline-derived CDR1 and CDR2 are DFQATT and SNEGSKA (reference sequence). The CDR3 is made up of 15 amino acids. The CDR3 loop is CSAREGASGYYEQYF. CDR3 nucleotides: TGCAGTGCTAGAGAGGGGGCTAGCGGATACTACGAGCAGTACTTC.

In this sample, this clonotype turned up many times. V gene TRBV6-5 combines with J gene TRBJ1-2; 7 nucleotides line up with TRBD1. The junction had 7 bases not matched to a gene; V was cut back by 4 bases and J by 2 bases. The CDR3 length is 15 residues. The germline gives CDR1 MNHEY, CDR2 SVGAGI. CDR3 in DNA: TGTGCCAGCAGTTTACAGACAGGGAGAAACTATGGCTACACCTTC. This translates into CASSLQTGRNYGYTF.

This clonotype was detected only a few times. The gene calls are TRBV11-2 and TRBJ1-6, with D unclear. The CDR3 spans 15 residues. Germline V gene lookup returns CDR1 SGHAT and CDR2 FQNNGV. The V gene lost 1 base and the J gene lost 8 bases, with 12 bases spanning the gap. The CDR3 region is CASSLAVARDSPLHF. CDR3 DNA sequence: TGTGCCAGCAGCTTAGCCGTGGCGCGGGATTCACCCCTCCACTTT. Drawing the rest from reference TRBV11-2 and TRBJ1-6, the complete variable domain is EAGVAQSPRYKIIEKRQSVAFWCNPISGHATLYWYQQILGQGPKLLIQFQNNGVVDDSQLPKDRFSAERLKGVDSTLKIQPAKLEDSAVYLCASSLAVARDSPLHFGNGTRLTVT.

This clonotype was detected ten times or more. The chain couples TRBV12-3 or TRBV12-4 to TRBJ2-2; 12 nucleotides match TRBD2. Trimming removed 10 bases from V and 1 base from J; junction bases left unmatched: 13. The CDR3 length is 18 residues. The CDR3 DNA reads TGTGCCATCACTTGGATCGGACTAGCGGGATTGAACACCGGGGAGCTGTTTTTT. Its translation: CAITWIGLAGLNTGELFF.

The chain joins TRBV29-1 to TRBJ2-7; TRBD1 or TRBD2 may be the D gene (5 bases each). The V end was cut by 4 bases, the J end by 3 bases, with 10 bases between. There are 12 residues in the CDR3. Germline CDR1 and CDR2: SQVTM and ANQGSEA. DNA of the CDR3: TGCAGCGTTGGGGACGGAGACTACGAGCAGTACTTC. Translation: CSVGDGDYEQYF.

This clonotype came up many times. The DNA of the CDR3 is TGTGCCACCAGCAGAGTGGCTAGCGGGAGTTTTTCGACCCAGTACTTC. This translates into CATSRVASGSFSTQYF. This sequence joins TRBV15 and TRBJ2-5, with TRBD2 matching over 10 bases. The CDR3 is made up of 16 amino acids. Losses at the gene ends were 1 base for V and 7 bases for J; bases not matched to a gene: 9. CDR1 and CDR2 from the germline V gene are LNHNV and YYDKDF (reference sequence).

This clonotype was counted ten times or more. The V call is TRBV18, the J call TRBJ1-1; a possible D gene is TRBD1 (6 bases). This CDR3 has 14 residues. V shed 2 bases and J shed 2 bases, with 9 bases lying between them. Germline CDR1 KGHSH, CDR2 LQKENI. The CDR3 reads CASSPDRTNTEAFF. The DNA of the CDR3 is TGTGCCAGCTCACCAGACAGGACCAACACTGAAGCTTTCTTT.

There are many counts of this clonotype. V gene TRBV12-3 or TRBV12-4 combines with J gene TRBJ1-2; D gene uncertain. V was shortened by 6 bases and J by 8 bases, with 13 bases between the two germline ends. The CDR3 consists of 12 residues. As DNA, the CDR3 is TGTGCCAGCAGCGCAGCACCATCGGGCTACACCTTC. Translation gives CASSAAPSGYTF.

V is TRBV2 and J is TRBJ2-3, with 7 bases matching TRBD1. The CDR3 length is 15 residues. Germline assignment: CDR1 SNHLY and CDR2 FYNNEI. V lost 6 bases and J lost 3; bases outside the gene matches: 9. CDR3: CASRGRRGLTDTQYF. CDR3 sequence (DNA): TGTGCCAGCAGGGGGAGAAGGGGGCTAACAGATACGCAGTATTTT.

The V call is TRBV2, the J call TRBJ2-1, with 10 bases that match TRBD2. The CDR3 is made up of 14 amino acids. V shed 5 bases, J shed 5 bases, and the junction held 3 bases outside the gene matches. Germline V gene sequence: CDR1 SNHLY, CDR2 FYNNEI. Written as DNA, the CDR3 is TGTGCCAGCAGTATCCTAGCGGGAGACAATGAGCAGTTCTTC. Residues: CASSILAGDNEQFF.